This TCR beta chain comes out of a study of T cell clones after liver transplantation. Overall study results and limits: Rather than being deleted, graft donor-reactive T cells may have moved into the graft. Post-transplant time points were not standardized, so conclusions are preliminary.

Note on this clone: Its antigen is undetermined.

TCRdb keeps only in-frame clones here, not all; method: immunoSEQ multiplex PCR. Of nearly 55,000 clones in the sample, roughly 84% were seen once. V gave up 11 bases and J gave up 5 bases, with 10 bases separating them. The CDR3 covers 10 residues. The clonotype originates from a human donor who received a liver transplant. This chain uses TRBV23-1 with TRBJ2-7; no firm D call. TRBV23-1 belongs to the ORF category, with a function that is uncertain. The starting material was CD4+ T cells from blood, obtained before liver transplant. The CDR3 DNA sequence: TGCGCCCCCCTAGGTAACGAGCAGTACTTC. Translated: CAPLGNEQYF.